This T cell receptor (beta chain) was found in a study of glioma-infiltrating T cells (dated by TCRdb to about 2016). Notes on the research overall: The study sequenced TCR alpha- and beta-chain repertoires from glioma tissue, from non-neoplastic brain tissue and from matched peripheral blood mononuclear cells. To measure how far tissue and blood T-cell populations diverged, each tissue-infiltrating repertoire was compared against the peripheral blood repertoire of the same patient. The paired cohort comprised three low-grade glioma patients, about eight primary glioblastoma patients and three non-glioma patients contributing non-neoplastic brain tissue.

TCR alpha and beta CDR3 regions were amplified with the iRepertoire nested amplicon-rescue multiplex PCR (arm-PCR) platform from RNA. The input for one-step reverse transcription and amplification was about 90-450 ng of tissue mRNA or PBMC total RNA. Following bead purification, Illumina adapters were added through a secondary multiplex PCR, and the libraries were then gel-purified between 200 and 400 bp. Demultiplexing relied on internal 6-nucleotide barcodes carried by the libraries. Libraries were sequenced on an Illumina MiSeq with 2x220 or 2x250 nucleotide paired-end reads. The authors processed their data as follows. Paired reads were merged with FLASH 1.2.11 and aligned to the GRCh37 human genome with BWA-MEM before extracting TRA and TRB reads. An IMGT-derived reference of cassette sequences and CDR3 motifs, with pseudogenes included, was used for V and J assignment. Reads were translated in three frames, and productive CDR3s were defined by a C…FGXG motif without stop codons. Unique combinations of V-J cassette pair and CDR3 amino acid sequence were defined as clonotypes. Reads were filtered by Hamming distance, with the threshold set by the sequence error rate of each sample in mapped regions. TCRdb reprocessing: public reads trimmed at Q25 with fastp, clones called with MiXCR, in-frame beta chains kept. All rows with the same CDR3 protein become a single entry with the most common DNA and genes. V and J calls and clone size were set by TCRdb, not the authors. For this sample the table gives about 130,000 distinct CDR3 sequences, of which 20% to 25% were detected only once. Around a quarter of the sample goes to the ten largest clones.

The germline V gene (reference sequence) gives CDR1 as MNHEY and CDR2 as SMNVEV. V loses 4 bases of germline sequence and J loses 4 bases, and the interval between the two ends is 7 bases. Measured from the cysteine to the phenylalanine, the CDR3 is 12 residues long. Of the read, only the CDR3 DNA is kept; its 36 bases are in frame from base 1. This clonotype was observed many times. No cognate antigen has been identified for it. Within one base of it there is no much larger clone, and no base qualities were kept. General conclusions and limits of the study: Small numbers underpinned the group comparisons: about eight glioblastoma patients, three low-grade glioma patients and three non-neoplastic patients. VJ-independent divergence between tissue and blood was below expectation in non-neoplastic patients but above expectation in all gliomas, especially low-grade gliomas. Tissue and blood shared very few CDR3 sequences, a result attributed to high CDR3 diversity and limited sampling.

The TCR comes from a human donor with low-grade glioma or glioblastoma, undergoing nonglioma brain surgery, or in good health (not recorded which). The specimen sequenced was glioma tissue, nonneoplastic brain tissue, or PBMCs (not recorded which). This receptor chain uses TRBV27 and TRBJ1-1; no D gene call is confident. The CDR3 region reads CASSSGFTEAFF. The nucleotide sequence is TGTGCCAGCAGTTCGGGATTCACTGAAGCTTTCTTT.